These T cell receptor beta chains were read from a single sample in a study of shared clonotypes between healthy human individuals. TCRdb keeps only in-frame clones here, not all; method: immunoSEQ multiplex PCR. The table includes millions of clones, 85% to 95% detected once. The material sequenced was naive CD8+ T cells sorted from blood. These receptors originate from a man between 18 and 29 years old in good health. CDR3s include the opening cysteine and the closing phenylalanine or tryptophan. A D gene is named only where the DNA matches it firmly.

CASRGESGYGYTF TRBJ1-2 . 13 TRBV5-1
CAAETYNEQFF TRBJ2-1 . 11 TRBV30
CASTSPGQFYEQYF TRBJ2-7 . 14 TRBV7-9
CASSSGGETYEQYF TRBJ2-7 TRBD1 14 TRBV5-6
CASSHPGFSYEQYF TRBJ2-7 . 14 TRBV5-6
CASSQETTYEQYF TRBJ2-7 . 13 TRBV4-2
CASSLVVGEFYEQYF TRBJ2-7 . 15 TRBV5-1
CASSYEVFVLTF TRBJ2-6 . 12 TRBV6-6
CAISVASSYEQYF TRBJ2-7 . 13 TRBV10-3
CASSLDRVGTEAFF TRBJ1-1 TRBD1 14 TRBV5-6
CASSFGTLNTEAFF TRBJ1-1 . 14 TRBV5-6
CASSHHLQGSNYGYTF TRBJ1-2 . 16 TRBV27
CASSLSLGTGNTEAFF TRBJ1-1 TRBD1 16 TRBV27
CATSRDRGGGTDTQYF TRBJ2-3 . 16 TRBV15
CASRKTSSSTDTQYF TRBJ2-3 TRBD2 15 TRBV2
CASSFGKDTGELFF TRBJ2-2 . 14 TRBV7-3
CASSEGPRKGGTDTQYF TRBJ2-3 . 17 TRBV10-1
CASSFAGGPYEQYF TRBJ2-7 TRBD2 14 TRBV27
CASSEIGGEPNSPLHF TRBJ1-6 . 16 TRBV2
CASSSWDRVGTGELFF TRBJ2-2 TRBD1 16 TRBV11-3
CASSPGWGAETQYF TRBJ2-5 . 14 TRBV5-1
CASSESGGGIYNEQFF TRBJ2-1 . 16 TRBV10-2
CASSSGRSDEQFF TRBJ2-1 . 13 TRBV9
CASSKGQWGDTEAFF TRBJ1-1 TRBD1 15 TRBV4-1
CASSLFSRGQNTEAFF TRBJ1-1 TRBD1 16 TRBV28
CASGLMTGPNTEAFF TRBJ1-1 TRBD1 15 TRBV12-5
CASSFGLPTWDEQFF TRBJ2-1 . 15 TRBV7-9
CASSFPLGMGQGAPNEQFF TRBJ2-1 TRBD1 19 TRBV7-9
CASSPWGRGNTDTQYF TRBJ2-3 . 16 TRBV9
CASRQAGTWGEQYF TRBJ2-7 TRBD2 14 TRBV4-2
CASSGSINYGYTF TRBJ1-2 . 13 TRBV2
CASSFRVDQPQHF TRBJ1-5 . 13 TRBV27
CASSEVATNEKLFF TRBJ1-4 . 14 TRBV7-8
CASSISPGPSDTQYF TRBJ2-3 . 15 TRBV27
CATSRDLSADSPLHF TRBJ1-6 . 15 TRBV15
CASSQGDRSTDTQYF TRBJ2-3 TRBD1 15 TRBV4-3